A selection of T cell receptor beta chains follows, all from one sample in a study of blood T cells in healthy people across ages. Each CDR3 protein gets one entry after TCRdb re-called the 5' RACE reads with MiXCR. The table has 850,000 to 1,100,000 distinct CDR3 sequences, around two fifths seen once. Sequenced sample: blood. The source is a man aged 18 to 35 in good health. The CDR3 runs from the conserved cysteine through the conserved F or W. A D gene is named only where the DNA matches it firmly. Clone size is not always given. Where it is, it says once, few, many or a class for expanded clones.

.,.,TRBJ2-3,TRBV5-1,CASSLGGIADTQYF,TGCGCCAGCAGCTTGGGAGGGATCGCAGATACGCAGTATTTT
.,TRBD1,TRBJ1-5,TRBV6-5,CASSRTGTGLRQPQHF,TGTGCCAGCAGCCGCACCGGGACAGGGTTGCGACAGCCCCAGCATTTT
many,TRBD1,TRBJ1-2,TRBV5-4,CASSLQGADYGYTF,TGTGCCAGCAGCTTGCAGGGGGCGGACTATGGCTACACCTTC
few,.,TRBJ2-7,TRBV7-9,CASSLARREEQYF,TGTGCCAGCAGCTTAGCCCGGAGAGAAGAGCAGTACTTC
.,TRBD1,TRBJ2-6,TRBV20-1,CSARGTGGFSGANVLTF,TGCAGTGCTAGGGGGACAGGAGGTTTCTCTGGGGCCAACGTCCTGACTTTC
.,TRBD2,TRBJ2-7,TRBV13,CASSSLASEQYF,TGTGCCAGCAGCTCACTAGCGAGTGAGCAGTACTTC
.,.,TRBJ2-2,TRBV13,CASSLSGSGELFF,TGTGCCAGCAGCTTATCCGGGTCCGGGGAGCTGTTTTTT
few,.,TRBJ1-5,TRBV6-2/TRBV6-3,CASRNPGPAFNQPQHF,TGTGCCAGCAGAAACCCGGGCCCCGCATTTAATCAGCCCCAGCATTTT
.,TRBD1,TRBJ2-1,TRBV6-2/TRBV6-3,CASNTGDSYNEQFF,TGTGCCAGCAATACAGGGGACTCCTACAATGAGCAGTTCTTC
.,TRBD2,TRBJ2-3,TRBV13,CASSLSLAGVVGTQYF,TGTGCCAGCAGCTTATCTCTAGCGGGTGTTGTAGGTACGCAGTATTTT
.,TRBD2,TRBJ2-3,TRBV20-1,CSAPTGLAGGRGTQYF,TGCAGTGCTCCTACTGGACTAGCGGGGGGTAGGGGTACGCAGTATTTT
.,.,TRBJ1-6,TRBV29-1,CSVVCPYNSPLHF,TGCAGCGTTGTGTGCCCCTATAATTCACCCCTCCACTTT
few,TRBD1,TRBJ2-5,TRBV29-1,CSVRTGEQETQYF,TGCAGCGTCAGGACAGGAGAACAAGAGACCCAGTACTTC
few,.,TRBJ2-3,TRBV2,CASSPWGRTDTQYF,TGTGCCAGCAGCCCGTGGGGGCGAACAGATACGCAGTATTTT
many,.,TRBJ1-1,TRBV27,CASSPPPNTEAFF,TGTGCCAGCAGCCCCCCCCCGAACACTGAAGCTTTCTTT
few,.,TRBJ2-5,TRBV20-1,CSAIKVQETQYF,TGCAGTGCTATAAAGGTTCAAGAGACCCAGTACTTC
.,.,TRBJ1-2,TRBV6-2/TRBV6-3,CASSPQRGNGYTF,TGTGCCAGCAGCCCGCAGAGGGGTAATGGCTACACCTTC
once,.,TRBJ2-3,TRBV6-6,CASSYSPGLTSDTQYF,TGTGCCAGCAGTTACTCGCCGGGCCTAACGTCAGATACGCAGTATTTT
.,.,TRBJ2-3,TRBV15,CATSTNPFTDTQYF,TGTGCCACCAGCACCAATCCTTTCACAGATACGCAGTATTTT
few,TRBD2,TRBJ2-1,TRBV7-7,CASSLAGTSGIHWSYNEQFF,TGTGCTAGCAGCTTAGCCGGGACTAGCGGGATACACTGGTCCTACAATGAGCAGTTCTTC
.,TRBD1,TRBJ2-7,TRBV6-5,CASTKAAGGNYEQYF,TGTGCCAGCACTAAGGCGGCAGGGGGCAACTACGAGCAGTACTTC
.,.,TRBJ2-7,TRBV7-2,CASSLASEGYEQYF,TGTGCCAGCAGCCTAGCGTCTGAAGGGTACGAGCAGTACTTC
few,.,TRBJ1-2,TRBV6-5,CASTLGRNYGYTF,TGTGCCAGCACCCTGGGCAGGAACTATGGCTACACCTTC
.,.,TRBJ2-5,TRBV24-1,CATSDPSLLWRIYNEQYF,TGTGCCACCAGTGATCCCAGCCTTTTGTGGCGTATCTACAATGAGCAGTACTTC